The 29 T cell receptor beta chains below come from one sample, sequenced in a study of shared clonotypes between healthy human individuals. The assay was immunoSEQ multiplex PCR, and TCRdb's table has in-frame clones only and misses some. The repertoire holds about 800,000 clones, with about 96% as singletons. It was CD45RO-negative cells, positively selected for CCR7, that made up naive CD8 cells, with terminally differentiated effector memory CD45RA+ cells excluded. Sequencing used naive CD8+ T cells sorted from blood. These receptors were taken from a young man in good health.

The V and J genes are TRBV25-1 and TRBJ2-1; 8 bases align to TRBD1. Trimming at V came to 4 bases and at J to 3 bases, leaving 8 bases not matched to a gene. CDR3 length: 16 amino acids. Per germline, CDR1 MGHDK and CDR2 SYGVNS. The DNA for the CDR3 is TGTGCCAGCAGTGCCCGAGGACAGGGAATCTACAATGAGCAGTTCTTC. Its protein product is CASSARGQGIYNEQFF.

The chain uses TRBV4-3 and TRBJ2-3, with TRBD2 matching 7 bases. This CDR3 contains 17 residues. Germline-derived CDR1 and CDR2 are LGHNA and YSLEER. V trimming: 4 bases; J trimming: 4 bases; junction bases outside the gene matches: 14. CDR3 residues: CASSPYSGGSLADTQYF. DNA of the CDR3: TGCGCCAGCAGCCCCTACTCTGGCGGGAGTCTCGCAGATACGCAGTATTTT.

The rearrangement uses TRBV7-2 and TRBJ1-4; D is ambiguous. V was cut by 3 bases and J by 2 bases, with 7 bases left in between. This CDR3 comprises 14 residues. Per the germline V gene, CDR1 is SGHTA and CDR2 is FQGNSA. The CDR3 reads CASSLGSTNEKLFF. The CDR3 DNA reads as TGTGCCAGCAGCTTGGGTTCGACTAATGAAAAACTGTTTTTT.

The chain joins TRBV7-9 to TRBJ2-7; the D is unclear. Germline V gives CDR1 SEHNR, CDR2 FQNEAQ (reference sequence). There are 15 residues in the CDR3. Trimming took 3 bases from V and 4 from J, leaving 16 bases between them. CDR3 region: CASSFTGPWKYEQYF. The CDR3 DNA reads as TGTGCCAGCAGCTTTACCGGGCCCTGGAAGTACGAGCAGTACTTC.

J is TRBJ2-7 and V is TRBV6-5; no clear D gene. With 2 bases removed from V and 6 bases from J, the gap between germline ends came to 14 bases. The CDR3 is 14 residues long. Germline V gives CDR1 MNHEY, CDR2 SVGAGI. DNA for the CDR3: TGTGCCAGCAGTTACAGTGGCCCCACTCTCGAGCAGTACTTC. This sequence encodes CASSYSGPTLEQYF.

A note on this clone: Distinct nucleotide sequences in the sample also encode this CDR3. The CDR3 nucleotides are TGTGCCAGCAGCTTAGGGCAGGGCAATCAGCCCCAGCATTTT. Translation gives CASSLGQGNQPQHF. This chain joins TRBV7-9 and TRBJ1-5; no firm D call. The V gene's germline CDR1 is SEHNR and CDR2 FQNEAQ (reference sequence). The V gene lost 1 base and the J gene lost 2 bases, with 6 bases spanning the gap. This CDR3 has 14 residues.

This chain connects TRBV29-1 to TRBJ1-1; D gene unclear. This CDR3 has 10 amino acids. V gave up 4 bases and J gave up 13 bases, with 13 bases separating them. Germline CDR1 is SQVTM and CDR2 is ANQGSEA. CDR3 DNA: TGCAGCGTTGTGTTCGACGCGGGTTTCTTT. The encoded protein is CSVVFDAGFF. Full variable domain (remainder filled in from reference TRBV29-1 and TRBJ1-1): SAVISQKPSRDICQRGTSLTIQCQVDSQVTMMFWYRQQPGQSLTLIATANQGSEATYESGFVIDKFPISRPNLTFSTLTVSNMSPEDSSIYLCSVVFDAGFFGQGTRLTVV.

J is TRBJ2-7 and V is TRBV11-2, with D possibly TRBD2 on 5 matching bases. V was shortened by 7 bases and J by 3 bases, with 19 bases between the two germline ends. CDR3 size: 15 residues. Germline loops: CDR1 SGHAT, CDR2 FQNNGV. CDR3 amino acids: CASTSQSTGDYEQYF. The CDR3 DNA is TGTGCCAGCACCTCGCAAAGTACCGGGGACTACGAGCAGTACTTC.

The rearrangement uses TRBV5-1 and TRBJ2-2; the D is unclear. The germline V and J ends were trimmed by 5 bases and 0 bases, with 14 bases remaining between them. This CDR3 spans 16 amino acids. The V gene's germline CDR1 is SGHRS and CDR2 YFSETQ. The CDR3 region is CASSPPSEANTGELFF. The CDR3, as DNA: TGCGCCAGCAGTCCTCCGAGCGAGGCGAACACCGGGGAGCTGTTTTTT.

The genes are TRBV11-2 and TRBJ2-7; 9 positions match TRBD2. Trimming removed 4 bases from V and 4 bases from J; junction bases left unmatched: 20. Germline CDR1 is SGHAT and CDR2 is FQNNGV. CDR3 length: 19 amino acids. The CDR3 bases are TGTGCCAGCAGCTCATACGTCCACGAGATAGCGGGAGTAAGGTACGAGCAGTACTTC. As protein: CASSSYVHEIAGVRYEQYF.

The rearrangement uses TRBV7-9 and TRBJ2-1; D ambiguous. CDR1 and CDR2 from the germline V gene are SEHNR and FQNEAQ (reference sequence). Trimming took off 5 bases at V and 7 bases at J, with 15 bases between the two ends. The CDR3 spans 14 residues. CDR3 sequence: CASSTFGLGNEQFF. In nucleotides, the CDR3 is TGTGCCAGCAGCACCTTTGGCCTTGGGAATGAGCAGTTCTTC. The variable domain in full, with the rest retrieved from reference TRBV7-9 and TRBJ2-1, is DTGVSQNPRHKITKRGQNVTFRCDPISEHNRLYWYRQTLGQGPEFLTYFQNEAQLEKSRLLSDRFSAERPKGSFSTLEIQRTEQGDSAMYLCASSTFGLGNEQFFGPGTRLTVL.

The rearrangement links TRBV7-6 to TRBJ2-3; D is possibly TRBD1 or TRBD2 (5 bases each). The V gene lost 7 bases and the J gene lost 4 bases, with 12 bases spanning the gap. The CDR3 consists of 13 residues. The V gene's germline CDR1 is SGHVS and CDR2 FNYEAQ. CDR3 in amino acids: CASTSWDADTQYF. The CDR3 DNA reads as TGTGCCAGCACCAGTTGGGACGCAGATACGCAGTATTTT. The full variable domain, in which reference TRBV7-6 and TRBJ2-3 provide the parts outside the CDR3, is GAGVSQSPRYKVTKRGQDVALRCDPISGHVSLYWYRQALGQGPEFLTYFNYEAQQDKSGLPNDRFSAERPEGSISTLTIQRTEQRDSAMYRCASTSWDADTQYFGPGTRLTVL.

The chain recombines TRBV4-3 with TRBJ2-1; 7 nucleotides match TRBD2. Germline CDR1 and CDR2: LGHNA and YSLEER. There are 18 residues in the CDR3. With 0 bases clipped from V and 3 bases from J, the junction kept 11 bases outside the gene matches. The CDR3 DNA reads TGCGCCAGCAGCCAAGACGGGATACGCGGGAGTGTCTACAATGAGCAGTTCTTC. Its protein is CASSQDGIRGSVYNEQFF.

This chain's CDR3 is CASSLELAGGTYEQYF. DNA for the CDR3: TGTGCCAGCAGCTTAGAGTTGGCAGGGGGGACCTACGAGCAGTACTTC. The gene calls are TRBV7-2 and TRBJ2-7, with TRBD1 as a possible D gene (7 bases). V lost 1 base, J lost 2 bases, and 15 bases lay in between. The CDR3 spans 16 residues. The germline V gene encodes CDR1 SGHTA and CDR2 FQGNSA.

This chain uses TRBV7-6 with TRBJ2-7; D is tentatively TRBD1 or TRBD2 (5 bases each). From germline, CDR1 is SGHVS and CDR2 FNYEAQ. The CDR3 covers 14 residues. Trimming stripped 3 bases from V and 4 bases from J, with 13 bases between. Here the CDR3 DNA reads TGTGCCAGCAGCTTGGGGACCATTCATTACGAGCAGTACTTC. Translation: CASSLGTIHYEQYF.

The chain combines TRBV4-1 with TRBJ2-3; D is possibly TRBD1 (6 bases). Deletions cut 0 bases from V and 6 bases from J, with 13 bases between. This CDR3 comprises 15 residues. CDR1 is MGHRA, CDR2 YSYEKL, per germline. For the CDR3, the DNA is TGCGCCAGCAGCCAAGATCAAGGGGGAGATGATACGCAGTATTTT. Translation: CASSQDQGGDDTQYF.

This chain connects TRBV7-8 to TRBJ1-1; 9 bases align to TRBD1. CDR1 and CDR2 from the germline V gene are SGHVS and FQNEAQ. With 5 bases clipped from V and 3 bases from J, the junction kept 10 bases outside the gene matches. The CDR3 extends over 16 amino acids. The DNA for the CDR3 is TGTGCCAGCAGCCACCACAGGGGGCAAGCTGACACTGAAGCTTTCTTT. Translated: CASSHHRGQADTEAFF.

The CDR3 sequence: CASSPRGGTAEDEQFF. The CDR3 nucleotides are TGTGCCAGCAGCCCCCGGGGGGGCACAGCGGAGGATGAGCAGTTCTTC. The chain uses TRBV7-8 and TRBJ2-1; 8 bases are a match to TRBD2. Germline values: CDR1 SGHVS, CDR2 FQNEAQ. The CDR3 is 16 amino acids. V trimming: 5 bases; J trimming: 8 bases; junction bases outside the gene matches: 14. Full variable domain (rest looked up from reference TRBV7-8 and TRBJ2-1): GAGVSQSPRYKVAKRGQDVALRCDPISGHVSLFWYQQALGQGPEFLTYFQNEAQLDKSGLPSDRFFAERPEGSVSTLKIQRTQQEDSAVYLCASSPRGGTAEDEQFFGPGTRLTVL.

The chain combines TRBV7-9 with TRBJ1-3, with TRBD1 identical over 8 bases. Germline lookup yields CDR1 SEHNR and CDR2 FQNEAQ (reference sequence). The CDR3 totals 15 residues. V shed 2 bases, J shed 2 bases, and the junction held 2 bases outside the gene matches. CDR3 in amino acids: CASSLSDRAGNTIYF. CDR3 bases: TGTGCCAGCAGCTTATCGGACAGGGCTGGAAACACCATATATTTT.

A note on this clone: One junction end does not reproduce the germline sequence, and a read error may be involved. V and J are TRBV9 and TRBJ2-1; D not resolved. The V gene's germline CDR1 is SGDLS and CDR2 YYNGEE. The CDR3 is made up of 11 amino acids. CDR3 DNA: TGTGCCAACAGCCTCTACAATGAGCAGTTCTTC. Its translation is CANSLYNEQFF.

The chain uses TRBV2 and TRBJ1-2; possible D gene TRBD1, 5 bases. Trimming removed 7 bases from V and 7 bases from J, with 16 bases in between. CDR3 length: 13 amino acids. Germline CDR1 is SNHLY and CDR2 is FYNNEI. CDR3 coding DNA: TGTGCCAGCACGACAGCCCTTATTGGTGGCTACACCTTC. Translation gives CASTTALIGGYTF.

V usage is TRBV30 and J usage is TRBJ2-7, with 9 bases lining up with TRBD1. This CDR3 is 14 amino acids long. V dropped 5 bases and J dropped 4; count of bases not matched to a gene: 9. From germline, CDR1 is GTSNPN and CDR2 SVGIG (reference sequence). This CDR3 is CAWDRTGTGYEQYF. Written as DNA, the CDR3 is TGTGCCTGGGATAGAACCGGGACAGGGTACGAGCAGTACTTC.

This sequence joins TRBV7-9 and TRBJ2-1; perhaps TRBD2 as D (6 bases). The CDR3 consists of 16 residues. With 3 bases removed from V and 3 bases from J, the gap between germline ends came to 15 bases. Germline V gene lookup returns CDR1 SEHNR and CDR2 FQNEAQ (reference sequence). In nucleotides, the CDR3 is TGTGCCAGCAGCTTGATGCTCGGGAGTGGCTACAATGAGCAGTTCTTC. The encoded protein is CASSLMLGSGYNEQFF.

The rearrangement links TRBV7-9 to TRBJ1-5; TRBD1 might be the D (6 bases). V lost 5 bases, J lost 0 bases, and 14 bases lay in between. There are 16 residues in the CDR3. Germline V gene sequence: CDR1 SEHNR, CDR2 FQNEAQ (reference sequence). In DNA, the CDR3 is TGTGCCAGCAGCCTAGGGGGGTTATATAGCAATCAGCCCCAGCATTTT. Its translation is CASSLGGLYSNQPQHF.

This sequence joins TRBV7-9 and TRBJ2-3, with a tentative D call TRBD2 (5 bases). The CDR3 totals 13 residues. Trimming took 4 bases from V and 5 from J, leaving 10 bases between them. CDR1 SEHNR and CDR2 FQNEAQ come from the germline V gene (reference sequence). The chain's CDR3 is CASSSRTGDTQYF. For the CDR3, the DNA is TGTGCCAGCAGCTCCCGGACTGGAGATACGCAGTATTTT.

The CDR3 spells CASSLAPNSGTAYEQYF. The CDR3 DNA reads TGTGCCAGCAGCTTAGCGCCGAATAGCGGGACCGCCTACGAGCAGTACTTC. V is TRBV7-6 and J is TRBJ2-7; 8 bases match TRBD2. V gave up 0 bases and J gave up 2 bases; unmatched junction bases: 9. Looked up from germline, CDR1 is SGHVS and CDR2 is FNYEAQ. The CDR3 extends over 17 amino acids.

The CDR3 spells CASSLPGFTLYEQYF. CDR3 DNA: TGTGCCAGCAGCTTGCCAGGGTTTACCCTCTACGAGCAGTACTTC. V is TRBV5-8 and J is TRBJ2-7; D might be TRBD1 (5 bases). Trimming pared 1 base from V and 3 bases from J, leaving 14 bases between. The CDR3 covers 15 residues. CDR1 SGHTS and CDR2 YDEGEE come from the germline V gene.

The chain uses TRBV18 and TRBJ2-1; TRBD1 matches at 8 bases. V lost 3 bases and J lost 4; bases outside the gene matches: 5. This CDR3 region has 15 residues. Germline V gene lookup returns CDR1 KGHSH and CDR2 LQKENI. This chain's CDR3 is CASSPQDRVYNEQFF. CDR3 sequence (DNA): TGTGCCAGCTCACCTCAGGACAGGGTGTACAATGAGCAGTTCTTC.

This chain uses TRBV6-1 with TRBJ2-7; 10 positions match TRBD2. This CDR3 is 15 amino acids long. The germline CDR1 and CDR2 sequences are MNHNS and SASEGT. Trimming cost V 3 bases and J 4 bases; bases outside gene matches: 6. CDR3 in DNA: TGTGCCAGCAGTGACCTAGCGGGAGTCATTTACGAGCAGTACTTC. It specifies CASSDLAGVIYEQYF.